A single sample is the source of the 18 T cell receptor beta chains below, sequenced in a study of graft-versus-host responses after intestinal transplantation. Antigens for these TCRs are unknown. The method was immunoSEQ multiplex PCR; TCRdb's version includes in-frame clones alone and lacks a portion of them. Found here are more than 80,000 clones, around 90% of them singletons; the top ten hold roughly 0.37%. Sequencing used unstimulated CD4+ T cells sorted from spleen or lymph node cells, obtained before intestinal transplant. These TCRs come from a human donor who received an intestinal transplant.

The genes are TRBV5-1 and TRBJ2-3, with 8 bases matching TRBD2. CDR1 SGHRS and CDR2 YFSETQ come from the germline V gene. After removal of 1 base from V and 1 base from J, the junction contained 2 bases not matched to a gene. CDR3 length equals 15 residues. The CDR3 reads CASSLRGLGTDTQYF. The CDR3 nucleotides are TGCGCCAGCAGCTTGAGGGGACTAGGCACAGATACGCAGTATTTT.

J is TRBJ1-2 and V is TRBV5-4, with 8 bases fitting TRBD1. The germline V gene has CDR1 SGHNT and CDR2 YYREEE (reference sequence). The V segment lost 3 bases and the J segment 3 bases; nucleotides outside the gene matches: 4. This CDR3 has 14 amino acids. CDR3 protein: CASSSGQGYYGYTF. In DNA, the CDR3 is TGTGCCAGCAGCTCAGGACAGGGATACTATGGCTACACCTTC.

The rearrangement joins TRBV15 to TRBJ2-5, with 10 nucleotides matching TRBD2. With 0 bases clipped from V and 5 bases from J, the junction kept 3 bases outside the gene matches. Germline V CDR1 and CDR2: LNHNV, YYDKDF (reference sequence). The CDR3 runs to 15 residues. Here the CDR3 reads CATSRELAGVETQYF. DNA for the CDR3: TGTGCCACCAGCAGAGAGCTAGCGGGGGTGGAGACCCAGTACTTC. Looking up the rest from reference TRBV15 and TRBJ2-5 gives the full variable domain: DAMVIQNPRYQVTQFGKPVTLSCSQTLNHNVMYWYQQKSSQAPKLLFHYYDKDFNNEADTPDNFQSRRPNTSFCFLDIRSPGLGDTAMYLCATSRELAGVETQYFGPGTRLLVL.

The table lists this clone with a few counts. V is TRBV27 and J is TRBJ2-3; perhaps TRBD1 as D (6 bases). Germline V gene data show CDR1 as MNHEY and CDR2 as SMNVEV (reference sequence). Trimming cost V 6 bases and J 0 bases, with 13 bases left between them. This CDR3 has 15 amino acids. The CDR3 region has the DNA TGTGCCAGCAGCCGCCGACAGGTTAGCACAGATACGCAGTATTTT. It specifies CASSRRQVSTDTQYF.

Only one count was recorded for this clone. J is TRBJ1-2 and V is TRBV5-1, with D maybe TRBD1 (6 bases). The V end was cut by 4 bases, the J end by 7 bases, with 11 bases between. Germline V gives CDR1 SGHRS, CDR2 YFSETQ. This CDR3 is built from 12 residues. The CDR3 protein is CASSMEGVGYTF. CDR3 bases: TGCGCCAGCAGCATGGAGGGGGTTGGCTACACCTTC. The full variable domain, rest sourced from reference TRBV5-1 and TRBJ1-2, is KAGVTQTPRYLIKTRGQQVTLSCSPISGHRSVSWYQQTPGQGLQFLFEYFSETQRNKGNFPGRFSGRQFSNSRSEMNVSTLELGDSALYLCASSMEGVGYTFGSGTRLTVV.

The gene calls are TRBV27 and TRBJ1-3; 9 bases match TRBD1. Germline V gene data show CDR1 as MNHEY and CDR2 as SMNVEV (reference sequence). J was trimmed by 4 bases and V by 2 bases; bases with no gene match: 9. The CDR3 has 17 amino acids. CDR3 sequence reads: CASSLIPPGTGGNTIYF. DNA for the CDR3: TGTGCCAGCAGTTTAATCCCCCCCGGGACAGGGGGAAACACCATATATTTT.

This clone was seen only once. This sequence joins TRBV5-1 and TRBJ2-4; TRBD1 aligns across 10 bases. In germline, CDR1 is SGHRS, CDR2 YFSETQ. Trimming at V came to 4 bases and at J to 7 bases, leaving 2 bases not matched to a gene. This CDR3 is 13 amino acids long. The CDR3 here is CASSPGQGNIQYF. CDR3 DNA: TGCGCCAGCAGCCCGGGACAGGGGAACATTCAGTACTTC.

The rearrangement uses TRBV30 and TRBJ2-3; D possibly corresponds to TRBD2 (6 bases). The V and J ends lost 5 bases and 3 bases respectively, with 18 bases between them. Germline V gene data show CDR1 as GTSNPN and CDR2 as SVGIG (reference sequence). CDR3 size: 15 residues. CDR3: CAWAPLGGRTDTQYF. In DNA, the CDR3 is TGTGCCTGGGCCCCCCTGGGGGGTAGGACAGATACGCAGTATTTT.

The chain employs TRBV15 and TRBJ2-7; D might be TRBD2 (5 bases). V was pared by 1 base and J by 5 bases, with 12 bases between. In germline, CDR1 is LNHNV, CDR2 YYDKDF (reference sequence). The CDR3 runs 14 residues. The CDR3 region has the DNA TGTGCCACCAGCAGAGTACGGGCCGGGGACGAGCAGTACTTC. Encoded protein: CATSRVRAGDEQYF.

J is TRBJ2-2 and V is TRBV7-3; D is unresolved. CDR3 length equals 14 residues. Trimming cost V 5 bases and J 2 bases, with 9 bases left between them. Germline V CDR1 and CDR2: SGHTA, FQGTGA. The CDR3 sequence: CASSPDFNTGELFF. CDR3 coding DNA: TGTGCCAGCAGCCCCGACTTTAACACCGGGGAGCTGTTTTTT.

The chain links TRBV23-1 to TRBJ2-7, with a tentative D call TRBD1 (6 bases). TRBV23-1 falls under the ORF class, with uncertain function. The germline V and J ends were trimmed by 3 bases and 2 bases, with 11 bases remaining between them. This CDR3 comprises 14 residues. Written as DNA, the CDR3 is TGCGCCAGCAGTCACAAGGGACATCCCTACGAGCAGTACTTC. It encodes CASSHKGHPYEQYF.

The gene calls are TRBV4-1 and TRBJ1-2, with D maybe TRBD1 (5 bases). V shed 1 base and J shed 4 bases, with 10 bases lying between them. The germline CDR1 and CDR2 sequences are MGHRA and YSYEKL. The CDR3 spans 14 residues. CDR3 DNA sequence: TGCGCCAGCAGCCAAGCCGACAGCCTCTATGGCTACACCTTC. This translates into CASSQADSLYGYTF.

In nucleotides, the CDR3 is TGTGCCAGTAGTTTCGCCGCACAGGGCTACGAGCAGTACTTC. Amino acids: CASSFAAQGYEQYF. The genes are TRBV19 and TRBJ2-7; perhaps TRBD1 as D (6 bases). Germline lookup yields CDR1 LNHDA and CDR2 SQIVND (reference sequence). V was shortened by 5 bases and J by 3 bases, with 14 bases between the two germline ends. The CDR3 totals 14 residues.

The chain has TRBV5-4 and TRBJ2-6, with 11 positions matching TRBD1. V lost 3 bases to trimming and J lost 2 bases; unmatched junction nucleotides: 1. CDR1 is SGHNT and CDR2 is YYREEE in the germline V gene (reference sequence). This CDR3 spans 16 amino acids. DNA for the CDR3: TGTGCCAGCAGCTGGACAGGGGGCACTGGGGCCAACGTCCTGACTTTC. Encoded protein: CASSWTGGTGANVLTF.

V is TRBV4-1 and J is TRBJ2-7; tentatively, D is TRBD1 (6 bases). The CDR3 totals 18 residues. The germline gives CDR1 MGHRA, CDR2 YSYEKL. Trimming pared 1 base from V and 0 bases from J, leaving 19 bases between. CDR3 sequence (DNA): TGCGCCAGCAGCCAAGGTCCCCCGGCACAGGGAAACTCCTACGAGCAGTACTTC. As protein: CASSQGPPAQGNSYEQYF.

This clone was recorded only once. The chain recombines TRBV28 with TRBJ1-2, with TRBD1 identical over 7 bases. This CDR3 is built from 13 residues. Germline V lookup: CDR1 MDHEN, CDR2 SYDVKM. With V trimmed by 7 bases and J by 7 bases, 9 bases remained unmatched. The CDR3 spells CASNKGAGGGYTF. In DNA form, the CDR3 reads TGTGCCAGCAACAAGGGGGCAGGGGGTGGCTACACCTTC.

CDR3 sequence: CASSPGGTNNEQFF. For the CDR3, the DNA is TGTGCCAGCAGCCCAGGGGGGACCAATAATGAGCAGTTCTTC. The J gene is TRBJ2-1, the V gene TRBV5-8; D might be TRBD1 (7 bases). CDR1 is SGHTS and CDR2 is YDEGEE in the germline V gene. The CDR3 runs to 14 residues. V was pared by 4 bases and J by 7 bases, with 15 bases between. The full variable domain, its missing parts supplied by reference TRBV5-8 and TRBJ2-1, is EAGVTQSPTHLIKTRGQQATLRCSPISGHTSVYWYQQALGLGLQFLLWYDEGEERNRGNFPPRFSGRQFPNYSSELNVNALELEDSALYLCASSPGGTNNEQFFGPGTRLTVL.

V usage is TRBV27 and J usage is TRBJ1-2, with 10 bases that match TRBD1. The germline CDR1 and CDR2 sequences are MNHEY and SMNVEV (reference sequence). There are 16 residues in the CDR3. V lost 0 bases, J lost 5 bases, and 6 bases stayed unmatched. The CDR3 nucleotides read TGTGCCAGCAGTTTATCCCCCGGGACAGGGGTATATGGCTACACCTTC. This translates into CASSLSPGTGVYGYTF.